The 14 T cell receptor beta chains reported below all come from one sample, sequenced in a study of shared clonotypes between healthy human individuals. Produced via immunoSEQ multiplex PCR; TCRdb's table is partial and in-frame only. This sample has around 340,000 clones, with more than 60% found just once. Sequenced input: memory CD4+ T cells sorted from blood. The sample's subset: CD45RA-negative fraction. Receptor source: a young man in good health.

This clone appeared a single time. The V and J genes are TRBV10-1 and TRBJ2-1; D unresolved. The length of the CDR3 is 16 residues. Germline V gene lookup returns CDR1 WNHNN and CDR2 SYGVQD (reference sequence). The V and J ends lost 0 bases and 6 bases respectively, with 15 bases between them. The CDR3 protein is CASSESPLPHPNEQFF. The CDR3, as DNA: TGCGCCAGCAGTGAGTCGCCCCTACCCCATCCCAATGAGCAGTTCTTC.

The chain employs TRBV5-1 and TRBJ2-7; 7 nucleotides match TRBD2. V dropped 5 bases and J dropped 0; count of bases not matched to a gene: 5. Germline assignment: CDR1 SGHRS and CDR2 YFSETQ. The CDR3 is 14 amino acids. This CDR3 reads CASRVTGGSYEQYF. As DNA, the CDR3 is TGCGCCAGCAGAGTGACGGGGGGCTCCTACGAGCAGTACTTC.

The J gene is TRBJ2-1, the V gene TRBV5-4; TRBD1 is a possible D gene (6 bases). Between the trimmed V and J ends, which lost 1 base and 12 bases, there was a span of 14 bases. The germline V gene has CDR1 SGHNT and CDR2 YYREEE (reference sequence). The CDR3 consists of 13 residues. CDR3 region: CASSLRDNQGQFF. The DNA for the CDR3 is TGTGCCAGCAGCTTGAGGGACAATCAAGGGCAGTTCTTC. The full variable domain, with the rest looked up from reference TRBV5-4 and TRBJ2-1, is ETGVTQSPTHLIKTRGQQVTLRCSSQSGHNTVSWYQQALGQGPQFIFQYYREEENGRGNFPPRFSGLQFPNYSSELNVNALELDDSALYLCASSLRDNQGQFFGPGTRLTVL.

The V gene is TRBV5-1, the J gene TRBJ2-6, with unresolved D. Per germline, CDR1 SGHRS and CDR2 YFSETQ. The V and J ends lost 4 bases and 2 bases respectively, with 13 bases between them. This CDR3 region has 16 residues. The CDR3 DNA reads TGCGCCAGCAGCGAACCAAGGGAAGCTGGGGCCAACGTCCTGACTTTC. This codes for CASSEPREAGANVLTF.

The V gene is TRBV7-2, the J gene TRBJ1-2; TRBD1 matches at 7 bases. CDR1 SGHTA and CDR2 FQGNSA come from the germline V gene. This CDR3 comprises 14 residues. V lost 5 bases and J lost 8; bases outside the gene matches: 11. The CDR3 DNA reads as TGTGCCAGCAGCCTAAACTACAGGGGCCTCGGCTACACCTTC. Translating it yields CASSLNYRGLGYTF.

The J gene is TRBJ2-7, the V gene TRBV11-2, with 7 bases lining up with TRBD2. Germline V gene data show CDR1 as SGHAT and CDR2 as FQNNGV. The CDR3 loop spans 18 amino acids. V was pared by 4 bases and J by 6 bases, with 21 bases of the junction left unmatched. CDR3 region: CASSSATPPTLAGVEQYF. The CDR3 DNA sequence: TGTGCCAGCAGCTCCGCAACCCCCCCAACCCTGGCGGGAGTCGAGCAGTACTTC.

Comments on this clone: A read error may explain this, as a much larger clone is one base away. This chain uses TRBV5-1 with TRBJ2-7, with TRBD2 matching over 15 bases. The CDR3 runs 19 residues. The J segment lost 2 bases and the V segment lost 0 bases, leaving 9 bases of the junction unmatched. Germline CDR1 is SGHRS and CDR2 is YFSETQ. The CDR3 protein is CASSLETGTSGRPTYEQYF. The CDR3 DNA reads as TGCGCCAGCAGCTTGGAGACCGGGACTAGCGGGAGGCCCACCTACGAGCAGTACTTC.

The chain couples TRBV4-1 to TRBJ2-1; the D is unclear. V gave up 1 base and J gave up 10 bases, with 8 bases separating them. In germline, CDR1 is MGHRA, CDR2 YSYEKL. The CDR3 is 12 residues long. CDR3 amino acids: CASSQAGYEQFF. The CDR3, as DNA: TGCGCCAGCAGCCAAGCTGGCTACGAGCAGTTCTTC.

The chain carries TRBV28 and TRBJ2-7; D is uncertain. Germline CDR1 reads MDHEN; CDR2 reads SYDVKM. V was trimmed by 4 bases and J by 4 bases, leaving 20 bases between them. The CDR3 runs to 16 residues. The CDR3 sequence: CASSSPPGISRYEQYF. As DNA, the CDR3 is TGTGCCAGCAGTTCCCCCCCCGGTATTAGTAGGTACGAGCAGTACTTC.

J is TRBJ2-7 and V is TRBV28; D ambiguous. The CDR3 length is 11 residues. Germline V gene data show CDR1 as MDHEN and CDR2 as SYDVKM. V lost 2 bases and J 4 bases, leaving 3 bases between the germline ends. The CDR3 DNA sequence: TGTGCCAGCAGTTTAAAATACGAGCAGTACTTC. Encoded protein: CASSLKYEQYF.

CDR3 protein: CASSLWDFRGSSGANVLTF. The CDR3 DNA follows: TGTGCCAGCAGCTTGTGGGACTTCAGGGGGAGCTCTGGGGCCAACGTCCTGACTTTC. This chain uses TRBV5-4 with TRBJ2-6; TRBD1 might be the D (7 bases). Trimming left V 1 base short and J 0 bases short, with 17 bases between. CDR1 and CDR2 from the germline V gene are SGHNT and YYREEE (reference sequence). CDR3 length: 19 amino acids.

V and J are TRBV11-3 and TRBJ2-2; TRBD1 matches at 7 bases. CDR3 size: 14 residues. V gave up 1 base and J gave up 15 bases; unmatched junction bases: 11. Germline V gene sequence: CDR1 SGHNT, CDR2 YENEEA. The CDR3 spells CASSLGPEQGTVFF. CDR3 DNA sequence: TGTGCCAGCAGCTTAGGCCCCGAACAGGGGACGGTGTTTTTT.

The V call is TRBV6-1, the J call TRBJ2-7; tentatively, D is TRBD2 (6 bases). From germline, CDR1 is MNHNS and CDR2 SASEGT. This CDR3 region has 13 residues. Trimming pared 2 bases from V and 6 bases from J, leaving 11 bases between. The CDR3 DNA reads as TGTGCCAGCAGTGAAACCCTAGCGAGCGAGCAGTACTTC. Residues: CASSETLASEQYF.

Comments on this clone: At the DNA level, this CDR3 is encoded by other sequences in the same sample as well. The chain couples TRBV5-1 to TRBJ2-1; 11 bases are a match to TRBD2. Trimming at V came to 0 bases and at J to 2 bases, leaving 1 base not matched to a gene. The germline V gene has CDR1 SGHRS and CDR2 YFSETQ. The CDR3 extends over 16 amino acids. CDR3 sequence (DNA): TGCGCCAGCAGCTTGGTAGCGGGAGGGCCCTACAATGAGCAGTTCTTC. It yields the protein CASSLVAGGPYNEQFF. Using reference TRBV5-1 and TRBJ2-1 for the parts outside the CDR3, the full variable domain is KAGVTQTPRYLIKTRGQQVTLSCSPISGHRSVSWYQQTPGQGLQFLFEYFSETQRNKGNFPGRFSGRQFSNSRSEMNVSTLELGDSALYLCASSLVAGGPYNEQFFGPGTRLTVL.